Reported below is one TCR beta chain. This may stem from a read error, because a much larger clone lies one nucleotide away. Scientists made TCR beta libraries using quantitative 5'-RACE with molecular barcodes. TCRdb recomputed calls from the 5' RACE reads with MiXCR, one row per CDR3 protein. This table holds more than 300,000 distinct CDR3 sequences, roughly 10% found once. The record originates from a study of CD8 T cells in ankylosing spondylitis. This CDR3 is built from 15 residues. Per germline, CDR1 KGHDR and CDR2 SFDVKD. The chain uses TRBV24-1 and TRBJ2-1; 9 bases line up with TRBD1. This clonotype originated in a female donor with ankylosing spondylitis or in good health (not recorded which). The sample consisted of blood, either unsorted or a sorted T cell fraction (not recorded which). In nucleotides, the CDR3 is TGTGCCACCAGTGATGCCGGGACAGGGTTGTATGAGCTGTTCTTC. Translation gives CATSDAGTGLYELFF.